Listed below are T cell receptor beta chains from one sample, sequenced in a study of cytomegalovirus exposure and HLA in healthy donors. Clones were sequenced by immunoSEQ multiplex PCR, and TCRdb holds only the in-frame ones, with some missing. The profile shows 130,000 or so clones, about 8.6% of them singletons. Specimen: PBMCs. The receptors derive from a woman between 40 and 50 years old in good health and CMV-seropositive. CDR3s include the opening cysteine and the closing phenylalanine or tryptophan. D genes are given only for firm matches. Clone size is given for some rows only: seen once, a few or many times, or a class if the clone is expanded.

d_call	v_call	j_call	clone_size	cdr3_aa	cdr3_nt
NA	TRBV5-4	TRBJ1-1	NA	CASSRDSEGNTEAFF	TGTGCCAGCAGCCGAGACTCGGAAGGGAACACTGAAGCTTTCTTT
TRBD1	TRBV30	TRBJ1-6	few	CAWSPRDSNFLSSYNSPLHF	TGTGCCTGGAGCCCCCGGGACAGTAATTTTCTTAGCTCCTATAATTCACCCCTCCACTTT
NA	TRBV6-1	TRBJ1-3	few	CASSEARGSGVAGNTIYF	TGTGCCAGCAGTGAAGCGCGCGGCAGCGGGGTAGCTGGAAACACCATATATTTT
NA	TRBV5-1	TRBJ2-1	NA	CASRGGVGDEQFF	TGCGCCAGCAGAGGGGGGGTGGGGGATGAGCAGTTCTTC
NA	TRBV6-5	TRBJ2-7	few	CASKGSGPVYEQYF	TGTGCCAGCAAAGGTAGCGGCCCTGTCTACGAGCAGTACTTC
TRBD1	TRBV2	TRBJ2-6	few	CASGRTGAGANVLTF	TGTGCCAGCGGCCGGACAGGGGCTGGGGCCAACGTCCTGACTTTC
NA	TRBV12-5	TRBJ1-1	few	CASGALLAGEAFF	TGTGCTAGTGGTGCCCTTTTGGCAGGCGAAGCTTTCTTT
NA	TRBV28	TRBJ1-5	few	CASRPRGAGQPQHF	TGTGCCAGCAGACCTCGGGGGGCCGGACAGCCCCAGCATTTT
NA	TRBV27	TRBJ1-1	NA	CASRVDSNTEAFF	TGTGCCAGCAGGGTGGACAGTAACACTGAAGCTTTCTTT
NA	TRBV7-2	TRBJ1-1	few	CASSSTVNTEAFF	TGTGCCAGCAGCTCTACAGTGAACACTGAAGCTTTCTTT
NA	TRBV18	TRBJ1-2	few	CASSPGGAGMSYTF	TGTGCCAGCTCACCAGGGGGCGCGGGTATGAGCTACACCTTC
TRBD1	TRBV14	TRBJ1-2	few	CASSLSGQGNYGYTF	TGTGCCAGCAGCCTGTCCGGACAGGGAAACTATGGCTACACCTTC
NA	TRBV29-1	TRBJ1-2	few	CSVATARHGYTF	TGCAGCGTTGCGACAGCTAGGCATGGCTACACCTTC
TRBD1	TRBV19	TRBJ1-5	few	CASSTDRGSNQPQHF	TGTGCCAGTAGTACTGACAGGGGAAGCAATCAGCCCCAGCATTTT
NA	TRBV5-1	TRBJ2-4	few	CASSSQSDPAKNIQYF	TGCGCCAGCAGCTCACAGTCCGACCCAGCCAAAAACATTCAGTACTTC
NA	TRBV7-3	TRBJ2-1	few	CASSLRGVTSNEQFF	TGTGCCAGCAGCTTAAGGGGGGTGACTAGCAATGAGCAGTTCTTC
TRBD1	TRBV5-1	TRBJ1-1	few	CASSDRGTDTEAFF	TGCGCCAGCAGCGACAGGGGAACTGACACTGAAGCTTTCTTT
TRBD2	TRBV7-9	TRBJ2-1	NA	CASSLERSGGLYNEQFF	TGTGCCAGCAGCTTAGAAAGAAGCGGGGGACTTTACAATGAGCAGTTCTTC
TRBD1	TRBV2	TRBJ1-5	few	CASSEIPTGALLNQPQHF	TGTGCCAGCAGTGAAATCCCCACAGGGGCCCTCCTAAATCAGCCCCAGCATTTT
TRBD1	TRBV2	TRBJ1-4	few	CASSEEGDRGNEKLFF	TGTGCCAGCAGTGAAGAAGGAGACAGGGGTAATGAAAAACTGTTTTTT
TRBD1	TRBV5-1	TRBJ1-1	few	CASSRETDRRDTEAFF	TGCGCCAGCAGCCGCGAAACGGACAGGCGGGATACTGAAGCTTTCTTT
NA	TRBV11-2	TRBJ2-5	few	CASSLDLETQYF	TGTGCCAGCAGCTTAGACCTAGAGACCCAGTACTTC
NA	TRBV15	TRBJ1-2	few	CATSREGRGAGSYTF	TGTGCCACCAGCAGAGAGGGACGGGGGGCCGGGAGCTACACCTTC
TRBD2	TRBV19	TRBJ2-5	NA	CASSKGGGQETQYF	TGTGCCAGTAGTAAGGGCGGGGGCCAAGAGACCCAGTACTTC
TRBD1	TRBV11-2	TRBJ1-2	NA	CASSLDPGGNYGYTF	TGTGCCAGCAGCTTAGATCCAGGGGGTAACTATGGCTACACCTTC
NA	TRBV9	TRBJ2-3	few	CASSGEQAGDTQYF	TGTGCCAGCAGCGGGGAGCAGGCGGGAGATACGCAGTATTTT
NA	TRBV19	TRBJ2-7	NA	CASSMGPGGEQYF	TGTGCCAGTAGTATGGGGCCCGGGGGCGAGCAGTACTTC
NA	TRBV1	TRBJ2-7	NA	CTSSQTQLAARAYEQYF	TGCACCAGCAGCCAAACCCAACTAGCGGCTAGGGCCTACGAGCAGTACTTC
NA	TRBV6-1	TRBJ1-1	few	CASRRASQSPEAFF	TGTGCCTCCCGTCGAGCGAGCCAAAGTCCTGAAGCTTTCTTT
NA	TRBV10-3	TRBJ1-1	few	CAISESTYSMGAAFF	TGTGCCATCAGTGAGTCGACCTACTCCATGGGCGCTGCTTTCTTT
TRBD1	TRBV11-2	TRBJ1-5	many	CASSGLGGAFNQPQHF	TGTGCCAGCAGCGGGTTAGGGGGCGCGTTCAATCAGCCCCAGCATTTT
NA	TRBV4-1	TRBJ2-7	few	CASSLGAWGEQYF	TGCGCCAGCAGTCTAGGGGCCTGGGGCGAGCAGTACTTC
TRBD2	TRBV10-2	TRBJ2-2	few	CASSEASGGRTGELFF	TGCGCCAGCAGTGAGGCTAGCGGGGGGCGGACCGGGGAGCTGTTTTTT
TRBD1	TRBV7-6	TRBJ2-7	NA	CASSLRRTGFSEQYF	TGTGCCAGCAGCTTACGCAGGACAGGGTTCAGCGAGCAGTACTTC
NA	TRBV19	TRBJ1-1	few	CASTRRGGAYAEAFF	TGTGCCAGTACCCGACGAGGGGGGGCCTACGCTGAAGCTTTCTTT
NA	TRBV9	TRBJ1-1	NA	CASSPTGSTRNTEAFF	TGTGCCAGCAGCCCAACAGGGTCAACGAGAAACACTGAAGCTTTCTTT
NA	TRBV28	TRBJ1-1	few	CASSSGNTEAFF	TGTGCCAGCAGTTCCGGGAACACTGAAGCTTTCTTT
NA	TRBV4-1	TRBJ1-5	NA	CASSQGHGDLNNQPQHF	TGCGCCAGCAGCCAAGGGCATGGAGATCTGAACAATCAGCCCCAGCATTTT
TRBD2	TRBV5-1	TRBJ2-3	few	CASSLEAGEDTQYF	TGCGCCAGCAGCTTGGAAGCGGGGGAAGATACGCAGTATTTT
NA	TRBV10-3	TRBJ2-5	NA	CAISESTSQETQYF	TGTGCCATCAGTGAGTCGACTAGCCAAGAGACCCAGTACTTC
NA	TRBV6-1	TRBJ1-1	NA	CASSGGSRGTEAFF	TGTGCCAGCAGTGGGGGGTCGCGGGGCACTGAAGCTTTCTTT
NA	TRBV27	TRBJ2-7	NA	CASSFAQGSYEQYF	TGTGCCAGCAGTTTCGCTCAGGGGTCCTACGAGCAGTACTTC
NA	TRBV29-1	TRBJ2-2	few	CSVEDKVRTGELFF	TGCAGCGTTGAAGATAAAGTCAGGACCGGGGAGCTGTTTTTT
TRBD1	TRBV27	TRBJ1-1	few	CASAPGQGGAEAFF	TGTGCCAGCGCCCCCGGACAGGGTGGCGCTGAAGCTTTCTTT
TRBD1	TRBV7-3	TRBJ1-1	NA	CASSRTGGRTEAFF	TGTGCCAGCAGCCGAACAGGGGGGAGGACTGAAGCTTTCTTT
NA	TRBV5-5	TRBJ2-5	few	CASSSSTSHLGTQYF	TGTGCCAGCAGTTCCTCCACTAGCCACCTCGGGACCCAGTACTTC
TRBD2	TRBV5-4	TRBJ2-1	few	CASSRPAGGWSYNEQFF	TGTGCCAGCAGCCGGCCTGCGGGGGGTTGGTCCTACAATGAGCAGTTCTTC
TRBD2	TRBV5-1	TRBJ2-7	few	CASSDGGGLDEQYF	TGCGCCAGCAGCGATGGCGGGGGTCTCGACGAGCAGTACTTC
NA	TRBV21-1	TRBJ2-5	NA	CASRTDRKRETQYF	TGTGCCAGCAGGACGGACAGGAAGAGGGAGACCCAGTACTTC
TRBD1	TRBV5-1	TRBJ2-7	few	CASSIGQGRTYEQYF	TGCGCCAGCAGCATAGGACAGGGGCGTACTTACGAGCAGTACTTC
NA	TRBV15	TRBJ1-4	few	CATSSRFRDSREKLFF	TGTGCCACCAGCAGTCGCTTCCGAGACAGTCGGGAAAAACTGTTTTTT
TRBD1	TRBV7-6	TRBJ1-6	NA	CASSSNRGPLGSLHF	TGTGCCAGCAGCTCAAACAGGGGCCCCCTGGGCTCTCTCCACTTT
TRBD2	TRBV5-4	TRBJ2-5	NA	CASSFGLAGVRETQYF	TGTGCCAGCAGCTTTGGACTAGCGGGGGTGAGGGAGACCCAGTACTTC
TRBD1	TRBV6-1	TRBJ1-2	NA	CASRGFQGVTDGYTF	TGTGCCAGCAGGGGTTTTCAGGGGGTAACCGATGGCTACACCTTC